Listed below are T cell receptor beta chains from one sample, sequenced in a study of control samples from healthy donors and cancer patients. The repertoire was sequenced with immunoSEQ multiplex PCR; TCRdb's copy has only in-frame clones and lacks some. The table lists under 150,000 clones, approximately 88% of them singletons, with roughly 3.3% in the top ten. Input material: blood. All receptors come from a man aged 40-49 years in good health. The CDR3 runs from the conserved cysteine through the conserved F or W. Each record gives: J gene, D gene, V gene, clone size, CDR3 protein, CDR3 DNA. D genes are given only for firm matches. Where a row states a size, it is once, few, many or the class of an expanded clone; other rows omit it.

J gene: TRBJ2-1
D gene: .
V gene: TRBV14
clone size: few
CDR3 protein: CASSQTGPSYNEQFF
CDR3 DNA: TGTGCCAGCAGTCAGACAGGTCCCTCCTACAATGAGCAGTTCTTC

J gene: TRBJ1-2
D gene: .
V gene: TRBV7-2
clone size: .
CDR3 protein: CASSWPGSGYTF
CDR3 DNA: TGTGCCAGCAGCTGGCCGGGATCCGGCTACACCTTC

J gene: TRBJ2-3
D gene: .
V gene: TRBV12-3/TRBV12-4
clone size: .
CDR3 protein: CASSLGVPDTQYF
CDR3 DNA: TGTGCCAGCAGTTTGGGGGTTCCAGATACGCAGTATTTT

J gene: TRBJ1-1
D gene: .
V gene: TRBV7-8
clone size: .
CDR3 protein: CASSVRSGMNTEAFF
CDR3 DNA: TGTGCCAGCAGCGTAAGGTCAGGTATGAACACTGAAGCTTTCTTT

J gene: TRBJ2-6
D gene: .
V gene: TRBV19
clone size: .
CDR3 protein: CASSELWDFSGANVLTF
CDR3 DNA: TGTGCCAGTAGTGAATTGTGGGATTTCTCTGGGGCCAACGTCCTGACTTTC

J gene: TRBJ1-5
D gene: TRBD1
V gene: TRBV4-3
clone size: .
CDR3 protein: CASSQEGGRQPQHF
CDR3 DNA: TGCGCCAGCAGCCAAGAAGGGGGCAGACAGCCCCAGCATTTT

J gene: TRBJ2-7
D gene: .
V gene: TRBV5-6
clone size: .
CDR3 protein: CASSAGTVAYEQYF
CDR3 DNA: TGTGCCAGCAGCGCCGGGACTGTTGCCTACGAGCAGTACTTC

J gene: TRBJ2-3
D gene: TRBD2
V gene: TRBV15
clone size: .
CDR3 protein: CATSRDGTSGYTDTQYF
CDR3 DNA: TGTGCCACCAGCAGAGACGGGACTAGCGGATACACAGATACGCAGTATTTT

J gene: TRBJ1-5
D gene: .
V gene: TRBV30
clone size: .
CDR3 protein: CAWSTGTYSNQPQHF
CDR3 DNA: TGTGCCTGGAGTACTGGGACATATAGCAATCAGCCCCAGCATTTT

J gene: TRBJ1-2
D gene: .
V gene: TRBV3-1/TRBV3-2
clone size: .
CDR3 protein: CASSQVVANYGYTF
CDR3 DNA: TGTGCCAGCAGCCAAGTGGTGGCTAACTATGGCTACACCTTC